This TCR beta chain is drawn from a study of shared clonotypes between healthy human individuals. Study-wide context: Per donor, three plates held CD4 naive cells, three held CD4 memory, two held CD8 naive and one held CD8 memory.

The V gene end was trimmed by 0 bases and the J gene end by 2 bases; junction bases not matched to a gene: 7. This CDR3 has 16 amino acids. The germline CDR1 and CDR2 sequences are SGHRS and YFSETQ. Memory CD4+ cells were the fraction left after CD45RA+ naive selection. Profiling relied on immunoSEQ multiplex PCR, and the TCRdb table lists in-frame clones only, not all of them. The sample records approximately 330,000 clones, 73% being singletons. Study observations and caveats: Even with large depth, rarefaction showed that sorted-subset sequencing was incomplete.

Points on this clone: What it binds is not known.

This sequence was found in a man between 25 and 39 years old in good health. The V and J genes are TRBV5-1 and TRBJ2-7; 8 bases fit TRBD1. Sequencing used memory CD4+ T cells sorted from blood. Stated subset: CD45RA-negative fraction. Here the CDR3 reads CASSLAQGAATYEQYF. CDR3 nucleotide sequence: TGCGCCAGCAGCTTGGCCCAGGGGGCTGCGACCTACGAGCAGTACTTC.